Below, 6 T cell receptor beta chains from the same sample are listed, as sequenced in a study of control samples from healthy donors and cancer patients. Data came from immunoSEQ multiplex PCR; TCRdb stores just in-frame clones and leaves some out. The sample lists 110,000 to 150,000 clones, roughly 89% occurring once. Sequencing was done on a sample of blood. These TCRs come from a man aged 30-40 years in good health.

The CDR3 DNA reads as TGTGCCAGCAGCTTACTGGACATCCGTTATTCCAATCAGCCCCAGCATTTT. It yields the protein CASSLLDIRYSNQPQHF. This sequence joins TRBV11-2 and TRBJ1-5; weak D call: TRBD1 (5 bases). Germline-derived CDR1 and CDR2 are SGHAT and FQNNGV. V was trimmed by 2 bases and J by 3 bases, leaving 17 bases between them. There are 17 residues in the CDR3.

The rearrangement links TRBV11-2 to TRBJ2-7, with D tentatively TRBD1 (5 bases). V was shortened by 8 bases and J by 0 bases, with 5 bases between the two germline ends. CDR1 and CDR2 from the germline V gene are SGHAT and FQNNGV. The CDR3 totals 11 residues. The CDR3 DNA reads as TGTGCCAGCGGACACTCCTACGAGCAGTACTTC. This sequence encodes CASGHSYEQYF. Complete variable domain (other parts from reference TRBV11-2 and TRBJ2-7): EAGVAQSPRYKIIEKRQSVAFWCNPISGHATLYWYQQILGQGPKLLIQFQNNGVVDDSQLPKDRFSAERLKGVDSTLKIQPAKLEDSAVYLCASGHSYEQYFGPGTRLTVT.

This clone has a single count. This chain uses TRBV24-1 with TRBJ2-1; D not certain. The germline gives CDR1 KGHDR, CDR2 SFDVKD. With 5 bases removed from V and 5 bases from J, the gap between germline ends came to 9 bases. The CDR3 loop spans 13 amino acids. The CDR3 bases are TGTGCCACCAGTGTTGGGGAACACAATGAGCAGTTCTTC. Protein product: CATSVGEHNEQFF.

The chain uses TRBV6-2 or TRBV6-3 and TRBJ1-5, with 7 nucleotides matching TRBD1. This CDR3 is 15 amino acids long. V was pared by 4 bases and J by 2 bases, with 5 bases of the junction left unmatched. CDR1 and CDR2 from the germline V gene are MNHEY and SVGEGT. CDR3 nucleotide sequence: TGTGCCAGCAGTTCGCAGGGGGGCGGCAATCAGCCCCAGCATTTT. It specifies CASSSQGGGNQPQHF.

This chain joins TRBV9 and TRBJ2-4, with TRBD1 identical over 8 bases. After removal of 0 bases from V and 6 bases from J, the junction contained 2 bases not matched to a gene. The CDR3 sequence is 14 residues long. Germline CDR1 is SGDLS and CDR2 is YYNGEE. CDR3 nucleotide sequence: TGTGCCAGCAGCGTAGGGACAGGGAGAAACATTCAGTACTTC. Residues: CASSVGTGRNIQYF.

The V call is TRBV24-1, the J call TRBJ2-3, with D perhaps TRBD2 (5 bases). Germline CDR1 KGHDR, CDR2 SFDVKD. There are 15 residues in the CDR3. Trimming left V 3 bases short and J 11 bases short, with 20 bases between. CDR3 amino acids: CATSDPHALVEGQYF. The CDR3, as DNA: TGTGCCACCAGTGATCCACACGCCCTAGTTGAGGGGCAGTATTTT.